The text below deals with one TCR beta chain. The sample comes from a study of blood T cell repertoires in COVID-19. At the level of the study: Samples came from the United States, Italy and Spain, spanning acute and convalescent COVID-19. T cells, B-cell-depleted T cells, or PBMCs provided the cDNA or gDNA that served as material.

Per the original data handling: Reference gene primer amplification in the assay estimated nucleated cell counts. The method was immunoSEQ multiplex PCR; TCRdb's version includes in-frame clones alone and lacks a portion of them. V, J and clone size reflect that table, while D and trimming were determined from the DNA. This table holds 150,000 or so clones, over 85% found once. Germline V gene lookup returns CDR1 SGHRS and CDR2 YFSETQ. V lost 0 bases to trimming and J lost 5 bases, with 5 bases between them. This CDR3 is built from 12 residues. The sequence derives from a woman aged 50 to 60 with acute or convalescent COVID-19. V is TRBV5-1 and J is TRBJ2-5; tentatively, D is TRBD1 (5 bases). Sequenced material: peripheral blood. The CDR3 DNA reads TGCGCCAGCAGCTTGGACAGGGAGACCCAGTACTTC. Its translation is CASSLDRETQYF.